At least ten counts were recorded for the clone carrying this T cell receptor (beta chain). No antigen is known for it. RNA served as the template for amplifying TCR beta CDR3 regions. Amplification began with first-round RT-PCR using HTBI primers, then second-round multiplex PCR was performed. From the multiplex PCR reads, TCRdb called clonotypes with MiXCR, one entry per CDR3 protein. This sample yields approximately 700,000 distinct CDR3 sequences, of which 35% to 50% are seen a single time; approximately 43% belongs to the top ten. Moderate-to-severe activity, with CAS ≥3, NOSPECS ≥4 and duration under 3 months, characterized the donors with ophthalmopathy. Patients with other autoimmune diseases, uncontrolled infections, pregnancy or lactation were excluded. PBMCs were isolated by Ficoll-Paque density gradient centrifugation, using about 10 ml of fresh peripheral blood as the starting material.

This record comes from a study of Graves' ophthalmopathy and Graves' hyperthyroidism. Study results and limitations: A majority of expanded thyroid clonotypes exceeding 0.001 frequency were likewise present in blood.

This CDR3 has 12 amino acids. The V end was cut by 3 bases, the J end by 5 bases, with 7 bases between. CDR1 LNHNV and CDR2 YYDKDF come from the germline V gene (reference sequence). The sequencing input was peripheral blood. The V call is TRBV15, the J call TRBJ1-2, with a weak D call TRBD1 (5 bases). The receptor was derived from an adult man with Graves' ophthalmopathy. This CDR3 is CATSSGQYGYTF. As DNA, the CDR3 is TGTGCCACCAGCAGTGGACAATATGGCTACACCTTC.